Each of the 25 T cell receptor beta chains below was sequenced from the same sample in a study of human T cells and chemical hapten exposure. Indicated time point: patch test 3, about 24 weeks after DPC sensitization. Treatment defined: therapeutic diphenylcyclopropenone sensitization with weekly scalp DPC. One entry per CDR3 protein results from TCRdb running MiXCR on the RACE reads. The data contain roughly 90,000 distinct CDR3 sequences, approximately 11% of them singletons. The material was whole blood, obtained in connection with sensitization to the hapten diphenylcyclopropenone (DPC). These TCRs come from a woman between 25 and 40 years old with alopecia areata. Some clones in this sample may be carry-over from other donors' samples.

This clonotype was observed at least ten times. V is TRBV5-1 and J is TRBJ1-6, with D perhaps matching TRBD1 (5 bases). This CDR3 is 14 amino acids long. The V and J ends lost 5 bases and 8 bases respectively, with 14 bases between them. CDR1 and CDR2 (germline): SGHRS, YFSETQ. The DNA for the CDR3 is TGCGCCAGCAGAGCGCAGGGATTACATTCACCCCTCCACTTT. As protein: CASRAQGLHSPLHF.

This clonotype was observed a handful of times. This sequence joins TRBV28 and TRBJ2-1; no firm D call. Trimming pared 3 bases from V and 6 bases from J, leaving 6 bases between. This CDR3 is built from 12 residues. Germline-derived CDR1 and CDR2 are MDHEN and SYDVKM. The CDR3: CASSFNVNEQFF. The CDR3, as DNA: TGTGCCAGCAGTTTCAACGTCAATGAGCAGTTCTTC. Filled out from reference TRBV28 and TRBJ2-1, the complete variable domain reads DVKVTQSSRYLVKRTGEKVFLECVQDMDHENMFWYRQDPGLGLRLIYFSYDVKMKEKGDIPEGYSVSREKKERFSLILESASTNQTSMYLCASSFNVNEQFFGPGTRLTVL.

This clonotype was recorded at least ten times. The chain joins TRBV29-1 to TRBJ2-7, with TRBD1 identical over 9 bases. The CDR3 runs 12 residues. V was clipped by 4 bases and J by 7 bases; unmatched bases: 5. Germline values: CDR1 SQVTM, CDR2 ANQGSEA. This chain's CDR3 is CSVGGTGYEQYF. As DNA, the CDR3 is TGCAGCGTTGGTGGGACAGGGTATGAGCAGTACTTC.

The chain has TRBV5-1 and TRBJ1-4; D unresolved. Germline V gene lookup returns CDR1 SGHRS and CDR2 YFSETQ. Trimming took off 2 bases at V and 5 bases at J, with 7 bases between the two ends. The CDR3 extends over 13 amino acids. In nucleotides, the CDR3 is TGCGCCAGCAGCTTACAGATAAATGAAAAACTGTTTTTT. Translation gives CASSLQINEKLFF.

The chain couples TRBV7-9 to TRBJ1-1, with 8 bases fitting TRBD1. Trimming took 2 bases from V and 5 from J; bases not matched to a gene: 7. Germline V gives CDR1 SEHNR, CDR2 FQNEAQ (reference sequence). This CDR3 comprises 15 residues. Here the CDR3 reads CASSLSGGAETEAFF. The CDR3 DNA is TGTGCCAGCAGCTTATCAGGGGGCGCGGAAACTGAAGCTTTCTTT.

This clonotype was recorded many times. The CDR3 region has the DNA TGTGCCAGCTCACCACGGGGGTCGAGCACAGATACGCAGTATTTT. Translated, it gives CASSPRGSSTDTQYF. The genes are TRBV18 and TRBJ2-3; D may match TRBD1 or TRBD2 (5 bases each). With 1 base removed from V and 0 bases from J, the gap between germline ends came to 8 bases. The germline V gene encodes CDR1 KGHSH and CDR2 LQKENI. The CDR3 length is 15 residues.

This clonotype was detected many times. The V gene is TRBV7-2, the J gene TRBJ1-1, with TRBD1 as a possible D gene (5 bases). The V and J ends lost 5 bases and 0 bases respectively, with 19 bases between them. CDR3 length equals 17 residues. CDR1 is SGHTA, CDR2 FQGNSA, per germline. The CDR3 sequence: CASSPLGRGRLNTEAFF. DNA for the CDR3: TGTGCCAGCAGCCCTTTGGGGAGGGGTAGGCTGAACACTGAAGCTTTCTTT.

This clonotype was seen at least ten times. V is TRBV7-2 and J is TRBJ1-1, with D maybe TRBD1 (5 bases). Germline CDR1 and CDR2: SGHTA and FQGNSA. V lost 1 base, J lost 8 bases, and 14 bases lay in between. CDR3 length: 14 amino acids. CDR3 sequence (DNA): TGTGCCAGCAGCTTAGAGCGGGGCCGGGTGGAAGCTTTCTTT. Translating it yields CASSLERGRVEAFF.

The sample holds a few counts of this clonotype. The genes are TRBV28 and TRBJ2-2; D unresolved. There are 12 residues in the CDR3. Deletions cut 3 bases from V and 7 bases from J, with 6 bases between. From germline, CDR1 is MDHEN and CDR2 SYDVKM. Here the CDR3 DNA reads TGTGCCAGCAGTTTCCTCTACGGGGAGCTGTTTTTT. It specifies CASSFLYGELFF.

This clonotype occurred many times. The CDR3 loop reads CASSQAGAANQPQHF. In nucleotides, the CDR3 is TGTGCCAGCTCACAGGCGGGCGCTGCGAATCAGCCCCAGCATTTT. The genes are TRBV18 and TRBJ1-5; the D is unclear. CDR3 length: 15 amino acids. Germline V gene sequence: CDR1 KGHSH, CDR2 LQKENI. V was shortened by 4 bases and J by 4 bases, with 14 bases between the two germline ends. Drawing the rest from reference TRBV18 and TRBJ1-5, the complete variable domain is NAGVMQNPRHLVRRRGQEARLRCSPMKGHSHVYWYRQLPEEGLKFMVYLQKENIIDESGMPKERFSAEFPKEGPSILRIQQVVRGDSAAYFCASSQAGAANQPQHFGDGTRLSIL.

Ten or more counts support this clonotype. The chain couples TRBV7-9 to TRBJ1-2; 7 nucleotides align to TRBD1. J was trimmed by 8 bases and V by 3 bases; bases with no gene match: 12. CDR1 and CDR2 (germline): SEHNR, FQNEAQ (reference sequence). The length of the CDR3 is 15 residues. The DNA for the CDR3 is TGTGCCAGCAGCTTTACAGGGGCGAGAGCCCTGGGCTACACCTTC. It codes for CASSFTGARALGYTF.

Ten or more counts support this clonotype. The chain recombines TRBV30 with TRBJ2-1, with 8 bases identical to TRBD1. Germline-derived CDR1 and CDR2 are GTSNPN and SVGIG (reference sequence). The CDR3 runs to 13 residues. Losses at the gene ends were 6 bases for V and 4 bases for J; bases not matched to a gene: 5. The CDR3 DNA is TGTGCCTGCCGGACAGGGTTTTACAATGAGCAGTTCTTC. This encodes CACRTGFYNEQFF.

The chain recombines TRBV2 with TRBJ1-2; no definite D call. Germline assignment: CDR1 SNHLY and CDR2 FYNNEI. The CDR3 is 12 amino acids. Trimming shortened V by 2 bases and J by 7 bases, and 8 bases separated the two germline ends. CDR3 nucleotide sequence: TGTGCCAGCAGTGAATGGGTGCTTGGCTACACCTTC. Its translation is CASSEWVLGYTF.

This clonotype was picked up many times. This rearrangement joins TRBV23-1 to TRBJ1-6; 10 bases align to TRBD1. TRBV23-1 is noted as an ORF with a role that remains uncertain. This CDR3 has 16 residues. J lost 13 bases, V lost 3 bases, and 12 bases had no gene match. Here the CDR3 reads CASSQSLQDRGFPLHF. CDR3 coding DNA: TGCGCCAGCAGTCAGTCTCTCCAGGACAGGGGGTTCCCCCTCCACTTT.

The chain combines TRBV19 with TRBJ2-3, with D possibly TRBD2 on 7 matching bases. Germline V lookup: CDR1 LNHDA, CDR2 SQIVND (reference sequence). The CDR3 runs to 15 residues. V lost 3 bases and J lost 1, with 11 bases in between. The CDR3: CASSIGGRGTDTQYF. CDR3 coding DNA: TGTGCCAGTAGTATCGGGGGGCGCGGCACAGATACGCAGTATTTT. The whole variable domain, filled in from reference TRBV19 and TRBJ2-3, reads DGGITQSPKYLFRKEGQNVTLSCEQNLNHDAMYWYRQDPGQGLRLIYYSQIVNDFQKGDIAEGYSVSREKKESFPLTVTSAQKNPTAFYLCASSIGGRGTDTQYFGPGTRLTVL.

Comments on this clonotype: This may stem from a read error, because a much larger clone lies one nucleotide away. The CDR3: CVSSFVDSTSEQFF. The CDR3, as DNA: TGTGTCAGCAGCTTCGTAGACAGTACCTCTGAGCAGTTCTTC. The rearrangement uses TRBV11-2 and TRBJ2-1; D is perhaps TRBD1 (5 bases). Germline loops: CDR1 SGHAT, CDR2 FQNNGV. There are 14 residues in the CDR3.

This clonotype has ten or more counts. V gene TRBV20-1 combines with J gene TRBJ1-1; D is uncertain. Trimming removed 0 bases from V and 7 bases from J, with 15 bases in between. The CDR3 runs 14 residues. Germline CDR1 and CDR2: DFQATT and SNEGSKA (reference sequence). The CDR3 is CSARDSRVMGEAFF. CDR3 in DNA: TGCAGTGCTAGAGATTCTAGGGTAATGGGTGAAGCTTTCTTT.

CDR3 protein: CASSVALGREAFF. DNA of the CDR3: TGTGCCAGCAGCGTAGCTTTAGGGCGTGAAGCTTTCTTT. V gene TRBV9 combines with J gene TRBJ1-1, with D unresolved. V gave up 0 bases and J gave up 7 bases, with 10 bases separating them. Germline lookup yields CDR1 SGDLS and CDR2 YYNGEE. The CDR3 has 13 amino acids.

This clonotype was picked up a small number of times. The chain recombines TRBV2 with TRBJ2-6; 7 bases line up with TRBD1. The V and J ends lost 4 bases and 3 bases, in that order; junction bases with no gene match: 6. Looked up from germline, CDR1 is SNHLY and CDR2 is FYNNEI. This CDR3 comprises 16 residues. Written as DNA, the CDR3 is TGTGCCAGCAGTGGCACACAGGGGATTGGGGCCAACGTCCTGACTTTC. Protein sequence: CASSGTQGIGANVLTF.

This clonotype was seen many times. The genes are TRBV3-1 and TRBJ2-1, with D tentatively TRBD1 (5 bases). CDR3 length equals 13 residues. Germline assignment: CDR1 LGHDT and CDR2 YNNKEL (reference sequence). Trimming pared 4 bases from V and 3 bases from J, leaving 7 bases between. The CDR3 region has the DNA TGTGCCAGCAGCCTAGGACACTACAATGAGCAGTTCTTC. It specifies CASSLGHYNEQFF.

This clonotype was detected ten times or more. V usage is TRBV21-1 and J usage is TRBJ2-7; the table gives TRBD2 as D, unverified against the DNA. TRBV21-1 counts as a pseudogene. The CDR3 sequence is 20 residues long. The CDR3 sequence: CASSETPGLAGAYSTYEQYV. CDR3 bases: TGTGCCAGCAGCGAAACTCCGGGACTAGCGGGGGCCTACTCGACCTACGAGCAGTACGTC.

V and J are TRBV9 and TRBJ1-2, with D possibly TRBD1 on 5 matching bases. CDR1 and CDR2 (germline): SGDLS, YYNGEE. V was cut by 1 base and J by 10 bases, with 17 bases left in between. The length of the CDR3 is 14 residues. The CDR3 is CASSVNRLDHDYTF. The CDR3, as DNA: TGTGCCAGCAGCGTAAACAGGTTGGATCATGACTACACCTTC.

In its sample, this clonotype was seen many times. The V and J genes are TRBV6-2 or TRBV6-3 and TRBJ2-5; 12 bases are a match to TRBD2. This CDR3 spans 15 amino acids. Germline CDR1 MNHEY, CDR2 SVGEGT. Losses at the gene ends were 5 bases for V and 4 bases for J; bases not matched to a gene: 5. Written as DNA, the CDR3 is TGTGCCAGCAGTACAACTAGCGGGAGGAGAGAGACCCAGTACTTC. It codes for CASSTTSGRRETQYF.

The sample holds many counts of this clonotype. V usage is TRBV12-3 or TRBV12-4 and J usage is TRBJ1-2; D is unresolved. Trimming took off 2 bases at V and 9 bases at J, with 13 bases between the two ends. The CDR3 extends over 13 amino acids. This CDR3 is CASSLWGSESYTF. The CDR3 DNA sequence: TGTGCCAGCAGTTTATGGGGATCCGAGAGCTACACCTTC.

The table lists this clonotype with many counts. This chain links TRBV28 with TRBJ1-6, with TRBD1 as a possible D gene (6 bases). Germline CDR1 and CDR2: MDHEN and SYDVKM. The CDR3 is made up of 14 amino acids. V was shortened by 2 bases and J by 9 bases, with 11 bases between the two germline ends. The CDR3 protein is CASSLGARGSPLHF. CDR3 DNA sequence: TGTGCCAGCAGTTTAGGGGCCAGGGGTTCACCCCTCCACTTT.